One sample yielded the 32 T cell receptor beta chains listed below, sequenced in a study of T-cell reconstitution after alpha-beta-depleted transplantation in children. Preparing the TCRbeta library involved the use of unique molecular identifiers. TCRdb redid the calling of the PCR reads with MiXCR, one entry per CDR3 protein. This table holds around 480,000 distinct CDR3 sequences, approximately 32% found once. The material sequenced was PBMCs from the stem cell graft donor, taken from the stem cell graft. All receptors derive from a human donor who donated a stem cell graft to a child with aplastic anemia.

The chain employs TRBV9 and TRBJ1-6; 9 nucleotides match TRBD1. The CDR3 sequence is 14 residues long. Germline V gives CDR1 SGDLS, CDR2 YYNGEE. V lost 0 bases, J lost 10 bases, and 2 bases stayed unmatched. The CDR3 sequence: CASSVEGTGSPLHF. The CDR3 DNA reads TGTGCCAGCAGCGTAGAGGGGACAGGGTCACCCCTCCACTTT.

This chain's CDR3 is CSVAPGLAGDGSYEQYF. For the CDR3, the DNA is TGCAGCGTTGCGCCGGGACTAGCGGGAGACGGGTCCTACGAGCAGTACTTC. The J gene is TRBJ2-7, the V gene TRBV29-1; 14 positions agree with TRBD2. Germline V gene sequence: CDR1 SQVTM, CDR2 ANQGSEA. J was trimmed by 1 base and V by 4 bases; bases with no gene match: 9. The CDR3 is 17 residues long.

The gene calls are TRBV12-3 or TRBV12-4 and TRBJ1-1, with TRBD1 matching over 10 bases. Germline trimming cut 8 bases from V and 4 bases from J; bases unmatched to any gene: 4. This CDR3 comprises 13 residues. CDR3 sequence (DNA): TGTGCCAGCTCAGACAGGGGGCTCACTGAAGCTTTCTTT. This gives the protein CASSDRGLTEAFF.

The V call is TRBV30, the J call TRBJ1-6; D remains ambiguous. Germline V CDR1 and CDR2: GTSNPN, SVGIG (reference sequence). The CDR3 length is 13 residues. The CDR3 reads CAFHKGPSSPLHF. The CDR3 DNA reads TGTGCTTTCCACAAGGGTCCTAGTTCACCCCTCCACTTT. The full variable domain, rest sourced from reference TRBV30 and TRBJ1-6, is SQTIHQWPATLVQPVGSPLSLECTVEGTSNPNLYWYRQAAGRGLQLLFYSVGIGQISSEVPQNLSASRPQDRQFILSSKKLLLSDSGFYLCAFHKGPSSPLHFGNGTRLTVT.

This clonotype has only a few counts. CDR3 region: CSARTSVRSEQFF. The CDR3, as DNA: TGCAGTGCAAGAACCTCAGTGCGGAGTGAGCAGTTCTTC. This sequence joins TRBV20-1 and TRBJ2-1; D gene uncertain. CDR1 is DFQATT, CDR2 SNEGSKA, per germline (reference sequence). This CDR3 has 13 residues. With 6 bases removed from V and 9 bases from J, the gap between germline ends came to 18 bases.

This chain links TRBV12-3 or TRBV12-4 with TRBJ2-4, with a weak D call TRBD2 (6 bases). V was shortened by 6 bases and J by 8 bases, with 17 bases between the two germline ends. This CDR3 is 14 amino acids long. In DNA form, the CDR3 reads TGTGCCAGCAGCTCTCCCGGCGCTAGCGACATTCAGTACTTC. This translates into CASSSPGASDIQYF.

In this sample, this clonotype turned up a few times. The V and J genes are TRBV12-3 or TRBV12-4 and TRBJ1-4; no definite D call. Trimming cost V 2 bases and J 12 bases, with 7 bases left between them. The CDR3 runs 11 residues. The DNA for the CDR3 is TGTGCCAGCAGTTTATGGAGAGAACTGTTTTTT. Protein: CASSLWRELFF.

The V gene is TRBV7-2, the J gene TRBJ1-5, with TRBD1 matching over 8 bases. The CDR3 extends over 17 amino acids. Looked up from germline, CDR1 is SGHTA and CDR2 is FQGNSA. The V segment lost 1 base and the J segment 4 bases; nucleotides outside the gene matches: 9. The CDR3 DNA sequence: TGTGCCAGCAGCTTAGGACAGGGGAGGGCCTTAAATCAGCCCCAGCATTTT. Translation: CASSLGQGRALNQPQHF.

This clonotype was detected a few times. V and J are TRBV10-1 and TRBJ1-2, with 8 bases lining up with TRBD1. The V gene's germline CDR1 is WNHNN and CDR2 SYGVQD (reference sequence). After removal of 6 bases from V and 3 bases from J, the junction contained 12 bases not matched to a gene. The CDR3 has 16 residues. For the CDR3, the DNA is TGCGCCAGCAGCGGGGGACAGGTTTATCACGACTATGGCTACACCTTC. This sequence encodes CASSGGQVYHDYGYTF.

This clonotype was seen at least ten times. The rearrangement joins TRBV20-1 to TRBJ2-1; 9 nucleotides match TRBD2. J lost 0 bases, V lost 6 bases, and 3 bases had no gene match. The CDR3 loop spans 14 amino acids. Germline V gene data show CDR1 as DFQATT and CDR2 as SNEGSKA (reference sequence). The CDR3 coding sequence is TGCAGTGCCCGTAGCGGGAGCTCCTACAATGAGCAGTTCTTC. It is translated as CSARSGSSYNEQFF.

This clonotype has just a few counts. DNA of the CDR3: TGCAGCGTTTCCGGGACAGGGGGGACCGGGGAGCTGTTTTTT. As protein: CSVSGTGGTGELFF. V and J are TRBV29-1 and TRBJ2-2; 11 bases line up with TRBD1. CDR3 length equals 14 residues. Germline V gene data show CDR1 as SQVTM and CDR2 as ANQGSEA. The V segment lost 5 bases and the J segment 5 bases; nucleotides outside the gene matches: 4.

The rearrangement joins TRBV20-1 to TRBJ1-1, with D hard to call. Germline assignment: CDR1 DFQATT and CDR2 SNEGSKA (reference sequence). V lost 7 bases to trimming and J lost 1 base, with 7 bases between them. The CDR3 consists of 11 residues. The CDR3 loop is CSVYQNTEAFF. In nucleotides, the CDR3 is TGCAGTGTCTATCAGAACACTGAAGCTTTCTTT.

This clonotype was picked up many times. J is TRBJ2-3 and V is TRBV5-1; 7 nucleotides agree with TRBD1. The CDR3 length is 12 residues. Looked up from germline, CDR1 is SGHRS and CDR2 is YFSETQ. V lost 4 bases and J lost 12; bases outside the gene matches: 8. The CDR3 loop reads CASSHRTGSQYF. The CDR3 DNA reads as TGCGCCAGCAGCCATCGGACAGGATCCCAGTATTTT.

CDR3 sequence: CSVAGYSGNTIYF. CDR3 nucleotides: TGCAGCGTTGCCGGCTACTCTGGAAACACCATATATTTT. The chain carries TRBV29-1 and TRBJ1-3; D call uncertain. From germline, CDR1 is SQVTM and CDR2 ANQGSEA. This CDR3 has 13 residues. Trimming took off 4 bases at V and 0 bases at J, with 7 bases between the two ends.

This chain connects TRBV30 to TRBJ2-1, with a possible D match to TRBD2 (5 bases). Trimming pared 0 bases from V and 8 bases from J, leaving 11 bases between. This CDR3 has 13 amino acids. Per the germline V gene, CDR1 is GTSNPN and CDR2 is SVGIG (reference sequence). The CDR3 region is CAWSVSLADEQFF. The CDR3 DNA reads TGTGCCTGGAGTGTAAGTCTAGCAGATGAGCAGTTCTTC.

This clonotype has only a few counts. This rearrangement joins TRBV6-1 to TRBJ2-6; D remains ambiguous. The CDR3 extends over 16 amino acids. CDR1 is MNHNS and CDR2 is SASEGT in the germline V gene. V shed 6 bases and J shed 0 bases, with 12 bases lying between them. In nucleotides, the CDR3 is TGTGCCAGCAGCCTAACGGCATACTCTGGGGCCAACGTCCTGACTTTC. Translation: CASSLTAYSGANVLTF.

V gene TRBV10-3 combines with J gene TRBJ1-1, with unresolved D. Germline loops: CDR1 ENHRY, CDR2 SYGVKD. V lost 10 bases and J 3 bases, leaving 18 bases between the germline ends. The CDR3 has 14 residues. CDR3 bases: TGTGCCAGCCAGCCGATAGGGAAGGACACTGAAGCTTTCTTT. Its protein product is CASQPIGKDTEAFF.

The chain recombines TRBV29-1 with TRBJ1-4, with D unclear. The CDR3 is 13 amino acids. V gave up 2 bases and J gave up 6 bases, with 10 bases separating them. Germline CDR1 and CDR2: SQVTM and ANQGSEA. Here the CDR3 reads CSVEPRAHEKLFF. The DNA of the CDR3 is TGCAGCGTTGAACCCCGGGCCCATGAAAAACTGTTTTTT.

Here the CDR3 reads CASSKSKFTGAQGSETQYF. CDR3 nucleotides: TGTGCCAGCAGCAAATCAAAATTTACAGGGGCCCAAGGGTCAGAGACCCAGTACTTC. V gene TRBV12-3 or TRBV12-4 combines with J gene TRBJ2-5; 7 bases map to TRBD1. The CDR3 contains 19 residues. After removal of 6 bases from V and 4 bases from J, the junction contained 23 bases not matched to a gene.

The chain links TRBV20-1 to TRBJ1-5; tentative D call: TRBD1 (6 bases). Germline V lookup: CDR1 DFQATT, CDR2 SNEGSKA (reference sequence). This CDR3 is built from 15 residues. Trimming stripped 0 bases from V and 4 bases from J, with 13 bases between. The CDR3 loop reads CSARDRGARNQPQHF. The CDR3 DNA follows: TGCAGTGCTAGAGACAGGGGCGCAAGGAATCAGCCCCAGCATTTT.

The chain has TRBV20-1 and TRBJ2-4; 7 nucleotides align to TRBD1. The junction had 23 bases not matched to a gene; V was cut back by 6 bases and J by 6 bases. Germline V lookup: CDR1 DFQATT, CDR2 SNEGSKA (reference sequence). This CDR3 is built from 18 residues. This CDR3 is CSAPDSSSGQALANIQYF. In DNA, the CDR3 is TGCAGTGCCCCAGATTCATCATCAGGACAGGCATTAGCAAACATTCAGTACTTC.

This clonotype was observed a few times. The chain carries TRBV5-6 and TRBJ1-2; D is unclear. The CDR3 runs 14 residues. CDR1 and CDR2 from the germline V gene are SGHDT and YYEEEE. Trimming removed 0 bases from V and 2 bases from J, with 8 bases in between. The CDR3 sequence: CASSLALQNYGYTF. The DNA for the CDR3 is TGTGCCAGCAGCTTGGCCCTACAGAACTATGGCTACACCTTC.

This clonotype has a single count. The CDR3 DNA is TGTGCCAGCAGCCCGAACAGGGGAAACACCATATATTTT. This codes for CASSPNRGNTIYF. This chain links TRBV7-2 with TRBJ1-3; tentative D call: TRBD1 (5 bases). Trimming shortened V by 5 bases and J by 4 bases, and 9 bases separated the two germline ends. The CDR3 consists of 13 residues. Looked up from germline, CDR1 is SGHTA and CDR2 is FQGNSA.

This chain connects TRBV7-7 to TRBJ2-2, with D unresolved. Germline V gene sequence: CDR1 SSHAT, CDR2 FNYEAQ (reference sequence). Trimming cost V 4 bases and J 5 bases, with 17 bases left between them. The CDR3 runs to 16 residues. CDR3: CASSWDINTSTGELFF. The CDR3 coding sequence is TGTGCCAGCAGCTGGGATATAAACACGAGTACCGGGGAGCTGTTTTTT.

This clonotype was detected only a few times. This chain connects TRBV29-1 to TRBJ2-7; D is perhaps TRBD2 (7 bases). Deletions cut 7 bases from V and 6 bases from J, with 19 bases between. Germline CDR1 is SQVTM and CDR2 is ANQGSEA. This CDR3 is 13 amino acids long. CDR3 amino acids: CSAAVGGGREQYF. CDR3 sequence (DNA): TGCAGCGCTGCCGTAGGGGGAGGGCGCGAGCAGTACTTC.

This clonotype was observed a handful of times. Here the CDR3 reads CASSLDGQGNQPQHF. The CDR3 DNA sequence: TGCGCCAGCAGCTTGGACGGCCAGGGGAATCAGCCCCAGCATTTT. The chain combines TRBV5-1 with TRBJ1-5; a weak D match, TRBD1 (6 bases). The V end lost 0 bases, the J end lost 4 bases, and 11 bases lay between the germline ends. Germline-derived CDR1 and CDR2 are SGHRS and YFSETQ. The CDR3 contains 15 residues.

This clonotype has more than one count but fewer than ten. The chain carries TRBV20-1 and TRBJ2-7, with a tentative D call TRBD1 (5 bases). Between the trimmed V and J ends, which lost 0 bases and 3 bases, there was a span of 30 bases. CDR1 DFQATT and CDR2 SNEGSKA come from the germline V gene (reference sequence). The CDR3 extends over 20 amino acids. The CDR3 DNA reads as TGCAGTGCTAGAGATGGGGCATCGCCTGAACGGGCAGAAAGGCGCTACGAGCAGTACGTC. The encoded protein is CSARDGASPERAERRYEQYV.

The chain has TRBV7-2 and TRBJ2-7; D possibly uses TRBD1 or TRBD2 (6 bases each). CDR1 and CDR2 (germline): SGHTA, FQGNSA. This CDR3 is built from 16 residues. Trimming took off 2 bases at V and 3 bases at J, with 17 bases between the two ends. The CDR3 loop reads CASSLSPGAGNYEQYV. As DNA, the CDR3 is TGTGCCAGCAGCTTAAGTCCAGGGGCGGGAAACTACGAGCAGTACGTC.

V is TRBV5-1 and J is TRBJ1-2; D may be TRBD1 (5 bases). Trimming took 2 bases from V and 0 from J, leaving 17 bases between them. The length of the CDR3 is 17 residues. Germline V CDR1 and CDR2: SGHRS, YFSETQ. In nucleotides, the CDR3 is TGCGCCAGCAGCTTTACGGGGCGGGCCGAATCTAACTATGGCTACACCTTC. Translated: CASSFTGRAESNYGYTF. The full variable domain, rest sourced from reference TRBV5-1 and TRBJ1-2, is KAGVTQTPRYLIKTRGQQVTLSCSPISGHRSVSWYQQTPGQGLQFLFEYFSETQRNKGNFPGRFSGRQFSNSRSEMNVSTLELGDSALYLCASSFTGRAESNYGYTFGSGTRLTVV.

The V gene is TRBV15, the J gene TRBJ2-1; 11 bases map to TRBD2. V lost 6 bases to trimming and J lost 9 bases; unmatched junction nucleotides: 16. CDR1 LNHNV and CDR2 YYDKDF come from the germline V gene (reference sequence). The CDR3 spans 17 residues. CDR3: CATRQIITSGSLGEQFF. The DNA of the CDR3 is TGTGCCACCAGACAGATTATTACTAGCGGGAGTTTGGGTGAGCAGTTCTTC. Filled out from reference TRBV15 and TRBJ2-1, the complete variable domain reads DAMVIQNPRYQVTQFGKPVTLSCSQTLNHNVMYWYQQKSSQAPKLLFHYYDKDFNNEADTPDNFQSRRPNTSFCFLDIRSPGLGDTAMYLCATRQIITSGSLGEQFFGPGTRLTVL.

The chain recombines TRBV20-1 with TRBJ2-3; D is undetermined. Germline loops: CDR1 DFQATT, CDR2 SNEGSKA (reference sequence). There are 12 residues in the CDR3. Deletions cut 4 bases from V and 7 bases from J, with 12 bases between. The CDR3 sequence is CSATDTEYTQYF. CDR3 DNA: TGCAGTGCTACTGACACGGAATATACGCAGTATTTT.

The chain joins TRBV6-2 or TRBV6-3 to TRBJ2-5, with 8 bases identical to TRBD2. CDR1 is MNHEY, CDR2 SVGEGT, per germline. The J segment lost 1 base and the V segment lost 7 bases, leaving 5 bases of the junction unmatched. This CDR3 has 14 amino acids. DNA for the CDR3: TGTGCCAGCACCCTCAGCGGGAGCCAAGAGACCCAGTACTTC. Protein: CASTLSGSQETQYF.